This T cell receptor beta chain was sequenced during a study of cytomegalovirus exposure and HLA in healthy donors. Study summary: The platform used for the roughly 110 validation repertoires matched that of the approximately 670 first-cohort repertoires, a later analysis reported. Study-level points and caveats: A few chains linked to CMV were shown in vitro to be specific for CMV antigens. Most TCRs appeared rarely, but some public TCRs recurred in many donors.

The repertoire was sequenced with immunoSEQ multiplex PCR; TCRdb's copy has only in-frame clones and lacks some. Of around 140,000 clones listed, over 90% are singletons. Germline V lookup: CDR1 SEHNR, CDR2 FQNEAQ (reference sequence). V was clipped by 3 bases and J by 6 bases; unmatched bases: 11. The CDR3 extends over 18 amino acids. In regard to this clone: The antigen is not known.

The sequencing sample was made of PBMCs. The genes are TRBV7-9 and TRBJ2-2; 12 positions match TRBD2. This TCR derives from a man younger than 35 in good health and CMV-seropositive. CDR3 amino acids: CASSLFYGLAGGAGELFF. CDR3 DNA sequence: TGTGCCAGCAGCTTGTTCTACGGGCTAGCGGGAGGGGCCGGGGAGCTGTTTTTT. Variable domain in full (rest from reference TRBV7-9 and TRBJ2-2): DTGVSQNPRHKITKRGQNVTFRCDPISEHNRLYWYRQTLGQGPEFLTYFQNEAQLEKSRLLSDRFSAERPKGSFSTLEIQRTEQGDSAMYLCASSLFYGLAGGAGELFFGEGSRLTVL.